The 28 T cell receptor beta chains given below trace back to one sample, sequenced in a study of cytomegalovirus exposure and HLA in healthy donors. The PCR ran on 60 Vbeta and 13 Jbeta primers. TCRdb's copy holds only in-frame clones and misses some; the assay was immunoSEQ multiplex PCR. Among around 140,000 clones listed, 78% were seen once. Sequenced sample: PBMCs. These TCRs come from a female donor in good health and CMV-seronegative.

This clone was picked up a small number of times. The CDR3 protein is CASSQGGRGTTYEQYF. The CDR3 region has the DNA TGTGCCAGCAGCCAAGGGGGGCGGGGGACCACCTACGAGCAGTACTTC. The gene calls are TRBV4-2 and TRBJ2-7; possible D gene TRBD2, 7 bases. This CDR3 contains 16 residues. Germline V gene sequence: CDR1 LGHNA, CDR2 YNFKEQ. The V and J ends lost 1 base and 2 bases respectively, with 15 bases between them.

This clone was observed a handful of times. V gene TRBV5-1 combines with J gene TRBJ1-1; D remains unclear. Trimming removed 0 bases from V and 4 bases from J, with 19 bases in between. The CDR3 is 17 residues long. Germline V CDR1 and CDR2: SGHRS, YFSETQ. CDR3 in DNA: TGCGCCAGCAGCTTGGACCCTCTGCTCCCAAGAGGCACTGAAGCTTTCTTT. Its translation: CASSLDPLLPRGTEAFF. Variable domain in full (rest from reference TRBV5-1 and TRBJ1-1): KAGVTQTPRYLIKTRGQQVTLSCSPISGHRSVSWYQQTPGQGLQFLFEYFSETQRNKGNFPGRFSGRQFSNSRSEMNVSTLELGDSALYLCASSLDPLLPRGTEAFFGQGTRLTVV.

The chain combines TRBV19 with TRBJ1-2; D is unresolved. This CDR3 comprises 13 residues. The germline V gene has CDR1 LNHDA and CDR2 SQIVND (reference sequence). Trimming cost V 5 bases and J 4 bases, with 11 bases left between them. Here the CDR3 reads CASSLISSYGYTF. CDR3 coding DNA: TGTGCCAGTAGTCTTATATCCAGCTATGGCTACACCTTC.

This sequence joins TRBV5-1 and TRBJ2-5; no reliable D call. The CDR3 totals 11 residues. Germline CDR1 and CDR2: SGHRS and YFSETQ. With 0 bases removed from V and 6 bases from J, the gap between germline ends came to 3 bases. The chain's CDR3 is CASSLGQTQYF. The CDR3 nucleotides read TGCGCCAGCAGCTTGGGGCAGACCCAGTACTTC.

The gene calls are TRBV6-1 and TRBJ1-2; tentatively, D is TRBD1 (5 bases). This CDR3 has 16 residues. Germline CDR1 MNHNS, CDR2 SASEGT. Trimming pared 6 bases from V and 4 bases from J, leaving 21 bases between. The CDR3 region has the DNA TGTGCCAGCAGGGAAAGAGACAGAAGGGCCACCTATGGCTACACCTTC. This gives the protein CASRERDRRATYGYTF.

This clone was observed a handful of times. The rearrangement joins TRBV5-1 to TRBJ2-7, with D perhaps matching TRBD2 (7 bases). Germline-derived CDR1 and CDR2 are SGHRS and YFSETQ. This CDR3 region has 14 residues. The germline V and J ends were trimmed by 1 base and 6 bases, with 14 bases remaining between them. For the CDR3, the DNA is TGCGCCAGCAGCTTGTCTTTGGCGGGGGCCGAGCAGTACTTC. This sequence encodes CASSLSLAGAEQYF.

As DNA, the CDR3 is TGTGCCAGCAGCCCCCGGACAGGACAAGAGACCCAGTACTTC. It translates to CASSPRTGQETQYF. The chain is built from TRBV7-9 and TRBJ2-5, with 7 bases identical to TRBD1. The trim removed 5 bases at V and 2 bases at J, leaving 5 bases unmatched. Germline CDR1 SEHNR, CDR2 FQNEAQ (reference sequence). The CDR3 loop spans 14 amino acids.

This chain connects TRBV6-6 to TRBJ1-2; 9 bases line up with TRBD1. Germline CDR1 and CDR2: MNHNY and SVGAGI (reference sequence). The trim removed 5 bases at V and 4 bases at J, leaving 8 bases unmatched. The CDR3 runs to 15 residues. The CDR3 reads CASSPLGTGLYGYTF. The CDR3 nucleotides read TGTGCCAGCAGTCCCCTAGGGACAGGGCTCTATGGCTACACCTTC.

The chain combines TRBV19 with TRBJ1-1; TRBD1 is a possible D gene (6 bases). The CDR3 runs to 14 residues. Trimming took off 1 base at V and 6 bases at J, with 12 bases between the two ends. Per germline, CDR1 LNHDA and CDR2 SQIVND (reference sequence). Written as DNA, the CDR3 is TGTGCCAGTAGTATAGCGGGGGGCGTAGCTGAAGCTTTCTTT. Its protein product is CASSIAGGVAEAFF. The entire variable domain, with the rest obtained from reference TRBV19 and TRBJ1-1, is as follows: DGGITQSPKYLFRKEGQNVTLSCEQNLNHDAMYWYRQDPGQGLRLIYYSQIVNDFQKGDIAEGYSVSREKKESFPLTVTSAQKNPTAFYLCASSIAGGVAEAFFGQGTRLTVV.

J is TRBJ2-1 and V is TRBV27; TRBD2 agrees at 12 bases. Germline V gene data show CDR1 as MNHEY and CDR2 as SMNVEV (reference sequence). The CDR3 has 16 amino acids. V was clipped by 5 bases and J by 3 bases; unmatched bases: 5. As DNA, the CDR3 is TGTGCCAGCAGTCCCGGGACTAGCGGGCTCTACAATGAGCAGTTCTTC. It translates to CASSPGTSGLYNEQFF.

V gene TRBV10-3 combines with J gene TRBJ1-1; TRBD1 agrees at 10 bases. The CDR3 runs 15 residues. V lost 6 bases and J lost 4; bases outside the gene matches: 8. Germline V gives CDR1 ENHRY, CDR2 SYGVKD. DNA for the CDR3: TGTGCCATCAGCCCGACAGGGGGCAGGAGCACTGAAGCTTTCTTT. Encoded protein: CAISPTGGRSTEAFF.

The rearrangement links TRBV28 to TRBJ2-7; 10 bases fit TRBD1. With V trimmed by 3 bases and J by 0 bases, 8 bases remained unmatched. Germline V gene lookup returns CDR1 MDHEN and CDR2 SYDVKM. This CDR3 region has 17 residues. CDR3 in amino acids: CASSLPGQGPSSYEQYF. CDR3 nucleotides: TGTGCCAGCAGTTTGCCGGGACAGGGGCCAAGCTCCTACGAGCAGTACTTC.

The chain employs TRBV18 and TRBJ2-3; 9 bases are shared with TRBD2. Germline CDR1 is KGHSH and CDR2 is LQKENI. The V and J ends lost 1 base and 5 bases, in that order; junction bases with no gene match: 1. This CDR3 contains 14 residues. In DNA form, the CDR3 reads TGTGCCAGCTCACCACTAGCGGGGGTAGATACGCAGTATTTT. This gives the protein CASSPLAGVDTQYF.

The chain joins TRBV7-6 to TRBJ2-6; a possible D gene is TRBD1 (5 bases). The germline CDR1 and CDR2 sequences are SGHVS and FNYEAQ. V was clipped by 5 bases and J by 0 bases, with 14 bases between them. This CDR3 contains 17 residues. The CDR3 loop reads CASSPLRGNSGANVLTF. CDR3 DNA: TGTGCCAGCAGCCCTTTAAGGGGCAACTCTGGGGCCAACGTCCTGACTTTC. Full variable domain (rest looked up from reference TRBV7-6 and TRBJ2-6): GAGVSQSPRYKVTKRGQDVALRCDPISGHVSLYWYRQALGQGPEFLTYFNYEAQQDKSGLPNDRFSAERPEGSISTLTIQRTEQRDSAMYRCASSPLRGNSGANVLTFGAGSRLTVL.

The V and J genes are TRBV6-1 and TRBJ1-5, with D possibly being TRBD1 (5 bases). The germline CDR1 and CDR2 sequences are MNHNS and SASEGT. The CDR3 extends over 16 amino acids. V was clipped by 2 bases and J by 1 base, with 12 bases between them. CDR3 in amino acids: CASSEFMGGSNQPQHF. The CDR3 bases are TGTGCCAGCAGTGAATTTATGGGGGGAAGCAATCAGCCCCAGCATTTT.

This clone appeared a single time. The J gene is TRBJ1-3, the V gene TRBV14, with 7 bases aligning to TRBD1. Germline assignment: CDR1 SGHDN and CDR2 FVKESK. This CDR3 region has 18 residues. J lost 7 bases, V lost 1 base, and 16 bases had no gene match. DNA of the CDR3: TGTGCCAGCAGCCAAGTGTTCGTCGGGACAGTCGGGCGGAACACCATATATTTT. This sequence encodes CASSQVFVGTVGRNTIYF. Full variable domain (rest looked up from reference TRBV14 and TRBJ1-3): EAGVTQFPSHSVIEKGQTVTLRCDPISGHDNLYWYRRVMGKEIKFLLHFVKESKQDESGMPNNRFLAERTGGTYSTLKVQPAELEDSGVYFCASSQVFVGTVGRNTIYFGEGSWLTVV.

This clone was detected a few times. The rearrangement links TRBV2 to TRBJ2-7; D possibly corresponds to TRBD1 (5 bases). The CDR3 covers 15 residues. V lost 2 bases, J lost 4 bases, and 15 bases lay in between. Germline lookup yields CDR1 SNHLY and CDR2 FYNNEI. The CDR3 sequence is CASSEINGQGYEQYF. CDR3 sequence (DNA): TGTGCCAGCAGTGAAATCAATGGGCAGGGTTACGAGCAGTACTTC.

The CDR3 is CASSLAGGGGQGRSYEQYF. DNA of the CDR3: TGTGCCAGCAGCTTAGCTGGCGGTGGGGGACAGGGGCGCTCCTACGAGCAGTACTTC. This chain links TRBV7-9 with TRBJ2-5, with 10 bases identical to TRBD1. Near its end, the DNA agrees better with TRBJ2-7, so the J call may be wrong. The CDR3 runs to 19 residues. In germline, CDR1 is SEHNR, CDR2 FQNEAQ (reference sequence).

The chain links TRBV28 to TRBJ2-6; D is possibly TRBD1 (6 bases). The ends were cut back, 4 bases at V and 0 bases at J, with 13 bases in the middle. CDR3 size: 17 residues. Germline CDR1 MDHEN, CDR2 SYDVKM. The CDR3 region has the DNA TGTGCCAGCAGTTCCCCTAAAGGGGGCTCTGGGGCCAACGTCCTGACTTTC. Its protein is CASSSPKGGSGANVLTF.

The chain has TRBV10-3 and TRBJ2-3; 9 positions agree with TRBD2. Germline trimming cut 10 bases from V and 2 bases from J; bases unmatched to any gene: 13. CDR3 length: 16 amino acids. Germline loops: CDR1 ENHRY, CDR2 SYGVKD. In DNA, the CDR3 is TGTGCCAGTCGGCCCAGCGGGGGGACTTTCACAGATACGCAGTATTTT. Its translation: CASRPSGGTFTDTQYF.

V and J are TRBV11-3 and TRBJ2-7; 11 bases line up with TRBD2. With V trimmed by 4 bases and J by 2 bases, 4 bases remained unmatched. This CDR3 comprises 15 residues. Germline CDR1 and CDR2: SGHNT and YENEEA. CDR3 protein: CASSSHSGGAYEQYF. The CDR3 region has the DNA TGTGCCAGCAGCTCTCATAGCGGGGGGGCCTACGAGCAGTACTTC.

This rearrangement joins TRBV11-2 to TRBJ2-7; D is perhaps TRBD1 (6 bases). The CDR3 has 12 residues. Germline CDR1 is SGHAT and CDR2 is FQNNGV. With 2 bases removed from V and 4 bases from J, the gap between germline ends came to 6 bases. The CDR3 is CASSLRGYEQYF. The CDR3 coding sequence is TGTGCCAGCAGCTTAAGGGGGTACGAGCAGTACTTC.

The chain links TRBV28 to TRBJ1-2; 9 nucleotides match TRBD1. The V segment lost 6 bases and the J segment 8 bases; nucleotides outside the gene matches: 7. Looked up from germline, CDR1 is MDHEN and CDR2 is SYDVKM. There are 13 residues in the CDR3. The chain's CDR3 is CASRTTGGLGYTF. The CDR3 DNA reads as TGTGCCAGCAGAACTACAGGGGGCTTGGGCTACACCTTC.

The chain links TRBV6-5 to TRBJ1-5; the D is unclear. V lost 6 bases and J 1 base, leaving 13 bases between the germline ends. Germline-derived CDR1 and CDR2 are MNHEY and SVGAGI. The CDR3 contains 15 residues. The CDR3 region is CASSSIAGSNQPQHF. The CDR3 nucleotides are TGTGCCAGCAGCTCGATAGCGGGGAGCAATCAGCCCCAGCATTTT.

The chain has TRBV4-1 and TRBJ2-7; maybe TRBD1 (6 bases). The germline V gene has CDR1 MGHRA and CDR2 YSYEKL. This CDR3 has 14 residues. V was shortened by 2 bases and J by 1 base, with 9 bases between the two germline ends. In DNA form, the CDR3 reads TGCGCCAGCAGCCAATTGACAGGTTCCTACGAGCAGTACTTC. Residues: CASSQLTGSYEQYF.

This clone occurred a few times. The chain is built from TRBV5-6 and TRBJ1-3; a weak D match, TRBD1 (6 bases). CDR3 length: 15 amino acids. The germline V gene encodes CDR1 SGHDT and CDR2 YYEEEE. V was clipped by 4 bases and J by 0 bases, with 11 bases between them. CDR3 DNA: TGTGCCAGCAGCGGTAGGGGGTCCTCTGGAAACACCATATATTTT. It codes for CASSGRGSSGNTIYF.

This chain links TRBV11-2 with TRBJ2-1, with D perhaps matching TRBD1 (6 bases). The germline V and J ends were trimmed by 8 bases and 5 bases, with 19 bases remaining between them. Germline CDR1 and CDR2: SGHAT and FQNNGV. There are 15 residues in the CDR3. The CDR3 DNA follows: TGTGCCAGCCGGATGGGGCAGGGGAGCCACAATGAGCAGTTCTTC. It yields the protein CASRMGQGSHNEQFF.

The CDR3 region is CASSKTPRTGGSYEQYF. CDR3 DNA: TGTGCCAGCAGCAAGACTCCTAGGACAGGGGGCTCCTACGAGCAGTACTTC. V gene TRBV9 combines with J gene TRBJ2-7, with 10 bases identical to TRBD1. Germline CDR1 reads SGDLS; CDR2 reads YYNGEE. With 4 bases clipped from V and 0 bases from J, the junction kept 10 bases outside the gene matches. The CDR3 contains 17 residues.